A single TCR beta chain is shown here with its context. This sample was included in a study of blood T cell repertoires in COVID-19. Across the study: In each case, the material was cDNA or gDNA derived from T cells, B-cell-depleted T cells, or PBMCs.

Followed longitudinally, the Seattle patients had been enrolled during active infection. In germline, CDR1 is MDHEN, CDR2 SYDVKM. The length of the CDR3 is 15 residues. Trimming took 6 bases from V and 0 from J, leaving 12 bases between them. The data were produced by immunoSEQ multiplex PCR, yet TCRdb's version contains in-frame clones alone and is incomplete. The sample carries fewer than 200,000 clones, under 85% recorded once. This TCR was recovered from a woman between 65 and 79 years old with COVID-19, enrolled during active disease. Sequenced sample: peripheral blood. This chain joins TRBV28 and TRBJ2-1; no clear D. DNA for the CDR3: TGTGCCAGCAGGGGCAGCCTAAGCTCCTACAATGAGCAGTTCTTC. Protein: CASRGSLSSYNEQFF.